A selection of T cell receptor beta chains follows, all from one sample in a study of blood T cells in healthy people across ages. TCRdb analysed the 5' RACE reads with MiXCR anew, one entry per CDR3 protein. There are 790,000 or so distinct CDR3 sequences in the sample; about 61% occur only once, and 20% to 30% lies in the top ten. The sequenced sample consisted of blood. These receptors were obtained from a man aged 35 to 55 in good health. The CDR3 runs from the conserved cysteine through the conserved F or W. Each record gives: V gene, CDR3 length, J gene, CDR3 protein.

TRBV7-9	15	TRBJ2-5	CASSLTRPGGETQYF
TRBV4-2	16	TRBJ2-5	CASSQGASRGDNEQYF
TRBV5-1	12	TRBJ2-5	CASTSYREIQYF
TRBV11-2	15	TRBJ1-6	CASSPRQGGNSPLHF
TRBV15	15	TRBJ2-7	CATSSRDRTRYEQYF
TRBV6-6	16	TRBJ1-5	CASTPGTGGVGQPQHF
TRBV20-1	15	TRBJ2-7	CSANPPLDSSYEQYF
TRBV24-1	16	TRBJ2-3	CATSDRTSGATDTQYF
TRBV28	19	TRBJ2-7	CASSPPQGRFSGVGDEQYF
TRBV5-1	15	TRBJ2-5	CASTVTGLREETQYF
TRBV28	15	TRBJ1-5	CASRESFTSGQPQHF
TRBV6-4	15	TRBJ2-3	CASSQVPSPTDTQYF
TRBV20-1	15	TRBJ2-1	CSAPGGAGGPNEQFF
TRBV9	19	TRBJ1-3	CASSGRDRALRSSGNTIYF
TRBV3-1	17	TRBJ2-1	CASSQAIAGGPFDEQFF
TRBV9	15	TRBJ2-7	CASSVETGRFYEQYF
TRBV4-2	18	TRBJ2-7	CASSQENSGPGIWNEQYF
TRBV10-2	16	TRBJ2-7	CASSLVLAGHWYEQYF
TRBV3-1	18	TRBJ2-5	CASTQSTVVGRIQETQYF
TRBV21-1	16	NA	CANWGVGRDRGNEQYF
TRBV12-3/TRBV12-4	14	TRBJ2-5	CASGKQGRGETQYF
TRBV27	16	TRBJ2-7	CASSLMRDRGVGEQYF
TRBV6-2/TRBV6-3	14	TRBJ2-7	CASSYAAGTYEQYF
TRBV21-1	14	TRBJ2-1	CASSPEPTVNEQFF
TRBV9	12	TRBJ2-7	CASSVVYGEQYF
TRBV4-2	17	TRBJ1-2	CASSQGKGVSGSRGYTF
TRBV11-3	15	TRBJ2-7	CASSLVGPGLSGQYF
TRBV20-1	16	TRBJ1-2	CSAGDGGTYVNYGYTF
TRBV7-2	16	TRBJ2-1	CASSLAPPGGYSEQFF
TRBV4-1	14	TRBJ2-7	CASSLRVEIYEQYF
TRBV28	15	TRBJ1-2	CASSFGQGSGYGYTF
TRBV5-1	17	TRBJ1-2	CASKGSGRDIHNYGYTF
TRBV4-1	15	TRBJ2-3	CASSQGLASTDTQYF
TRBV19	15	TRBJ1-1	CASSTGTGLNTEAFF
TRBV3-1	12	TRBJ2-4	CASSQEPREQYF
TRBV7-9	13	TRBJ2-7	CASSLAQGIEQYF
TRBV27	13	TRBJ1-2	CASSVTGSRGYTF
TRBV9	15	TRBJ2-1	CASSVQPSSYNEQFF
TRBV29-1	15	TRBJ2-3	CSVRKAGASTDTQYF
TRBV20-1	14	TRBJ2-1	CSARVPGQVVSQFF
TRBV28	13	TRBJ2-6	CASSSGGANVLTF
TRBV3-1	15	TRBJ2-3	CASSYIAGGPETQYF
TRBV27	19	TRBJ1-1	CASSSLIWDGGPGNTEAFF
TRBV3-1	13	TRBJ2-1	CASSQQGGKEQFF
TRBV5-1	17	TRBJ2-6	CASSLVSGDSGANVLTF